This TCR beta chain emerged from a study of T cells in Graves' hyperthyroidism and ophthalmopathy. Study-wide results and limits: Ophthalmopathy cases were set apart from stable hyperthyroidism by a 13 V-J model. Most thyroid-expanded clonotypes above 0.001 were also found in blood.

The CDR3 is 13 amino acids. CDR1 and CDR2 from the germline V gene are SNHLY and FYNNEI. With 6 bases clipped from V and 8 bases from J, the junction kept 8 bases outside the gene matches. This clonotype was found many times. Its antigen remains unidentified. What was amplified from RNA transcripts were TCR beta CDR3 regions. The study used the HTBI primer set for a first-round RT-PCR of the TCR CDR3. Via MiXCR, TCRdb re-called the multiplex PCR reads, giving one row per CDR3 protein. There are about 700,000 distinct CDR3 sequences in the sample; about 45% occur only once, and less than 9.5% lies in the top ten.

The rearrangement uses TRBV2 and TRBJ1-2; TRBD1 agrees at 8 bases. Input material: peripheral blood or thyroid tissue (not recorded which). The source of this sequence is an adult man with Graves' disease, either hyperthyroidism or ophthalmopathy (not recorded which). CDR3 loop: CASRDRDSKGYTF. For the CDR3, the DNA is TGTGCCAGCAGGGACAGGGACAGTAAGGGCTACACCTTC.